There are many counts of the clone carrying this T cell receptor beta chain. The data were taken from a study of neurological immune-mediated disorders. V lost 6 bases and J 0 bases, leaving 8 bases between the germline ends. CDR3 length: 14 amino acids. TCRdb fed the 5' RACE reads into MiXCR, producing one record per CDR3 protein. Among 45,000 to 60,000 distinct CDR3 sequences listed, under 2.5% were seen once. The rearrangement links TRBV12-3 or TRBV12-4 to TRBJ1-4; D gene uncertain. The receptor was isolated from a man over 45 with multiple sclerosis. Sequencing input: PBMCs. The CDR3 is CASSNSATNEKLFF. In DNA, the CDR3 is TGTGCCAGCAGCAACAGTGCAACTAATGAAAAACTGTTTTTT.